This T cell receptor beta chain was obtained from a study of blood T cell repertoires in COVID-19. The wider study: Material from acute and convalescent COVID-19 was sourced from the United States, Italy and Spain. T cells, B-cell-depleted T cells, or PBMCs provided the cDNA or gDNA that served as material.

CDR3 length equals 17 residues. Germline CDR1 and CDR2: MNHEY and SVGEGT. With 5 bases clipped from V and 0 bases from J, the junction kept 11 bases outside the gene matches. The assay was immunoSEQ multiplex PCR, and TCRdb's table has in-frame clones only and misses some. The data show around 190,000 clones, approximately 90% seen once. The TCR was taken from a human donor in a cohort sampled during active COVID-19. Source material: peripheral blood. The chain recombines TRBV6-2 or TRBV6-3 with TRBJ1-1; TRBD1 aligns across 8 bases. CDR3 protein: CASSLRKNRGMNTEAFF. CDR3 DNA: TGTGCCAGCAGTCTACGAAAAAACAGGGGGATGAACACTGAAGCTTTCTTT.